Shown below are 12 T cell receptor beta chains from a single sample sequenced in a study of blood T cells in healthy people across ages. Through a sample-barcoded 5' primer and a J-beta primer mix, a second PCR was run for 7 to 11 cycles. TCRdb analysed the 5' RACE reads with MiXCR anew, one entry per CDR3 protein. The data show approximately 1,000,000 distinct CDR3 sequences, with around 43% seen just once and under 20% held by the top ten. The sample was blood. The receptors were sampled from a woman aged 55-70 years in good health.

The chain links TRBV7-2 to TRBJ2-7, with D perhaps TRBD2 (7 bases). Trimming took off 1 base at V and 0 bases at J, with 16 bases between the two ends. CDR1 is SGHTA and CDR2 is FQGNSA in the germline V gene. The CDR3 length is 17 residues. CDR3 in amino acids: CASSLVSGGSSSYEQYF. Here the CDR3 DNA reads TGTGCCAGCAGCTTAGTTTCGGGGGGCTCCAGCTCCTACGAGCAGTACTTC. Full variable domain (remainder filled in from reference TRBV7-2 and TRBJ2-7): GAGVSQSPSNKVTEKGKDVELRCDPISGHTALYWYRQSLGQGLEFLIYFQGNSAPDKSGLPSDRFSAERTGGSVSTLTIQRTQQEDSAVYLCASSLVSGGSSSYEQYFGPGTRLTVT.

This clonotype was seen more than once but under ten times. The V call is TRBV6-5, the J call TRBJ1-5; weak D call: TRBD1 (5 bases). This CDR3 contains 14 residues. The V end lost 6 bases, the J end lost 6 bases, and 15 bases lay between the germline ends. Germline CDR1 and CDR2: MNHEY and SVGAGI. CDR3 bases: TGTGCCAGCAGCCCTACCGAGGGGAGTCAGCCCCAGCATTTT. It translates to CASSPTEGSQPQHF.

The chain carries TRBV20-1 and TRBJ1-2; D not resolved. Germline assignment: CDR1 DFQATT and CDR2 SNEGSKA (reference sequence). The CDR3 runs 12 residues. V was shortened by 0 bases and J by 8 bases, with 10 bases between the two germline ends. CDR3 DNA sequence: TGCAGTGCTAGAGATGCGAGACGAGGCTACACCTTC. Its protein is CSARDARRGYTF.

For the CDR3, the DNA is TGCGCCAGCAGTGTCCGGCGGGAGGGCCCCACAGATACGCAGTATTTT. Its translation is CASSVRREGPTDTQYF. This chain uses TRBV10-2 with TRBJ2-3; 9 nucleotides align to TRBD2. The V and J ends lost 4 bases and 2 bases, in that order; junction bases with no gene match: 7. Germline V lookup: CDR1 WSHSY, CDR2 SAAADI. The CDR3 is 16 amino acids.

The chain combines TRBV6-2 or TRBV6-3 with TRBJ2-5, with 8 bases fitting TRBD1. The CDR3 loop spans 14 amino acids. Unmatched junction bases numbered 7, after V lost 6 bases and J lost 4 bases. The germline gives CDR1 MNHEY, CDR2 SVGEGT. The CDR3 loop reads CASRPQQGGETQYF. For the CDR3, the DNA is TGTGCCAGCAGACCCCAACAGGGGGGAGAGACCCAGTACTTC.

This clonotype was counted a few times. This chain uses TRBV28 with TRBJ2-5; D is ambiguous. The CDR3 is 16 residues long. V lost 4 bases, J lost 2 bases, and 17 bases lay in between. Germline V lookup: CDR1 MDHEN, CDR2 SYDVKM. CDR3 DNA sequence: TGTGCCAGCAGTTCCATGGCGTCGGAACATCAAGAGACCCAGTACTTC. Its translation: CASSSMASEHQETQYF. Combining the CDR3 with reference TRBV28 and TRBJ2-5 gives the whole variable domain DVKVTQSSRYLVKRTGEKVFLECVQDMDHENMFWYRQDPGLGLRLIYFSYDVKMKEKGDIPEGYSVSREKKERFSLILESASTNQTSMYLCASSSMASEHQETQYFGPGTRLLVL.

This clonotype was found a few times. This chain links TRBV6-1 with TRBJ2-3; TRBD2 aligns across 15 bases. CDR3 length: 18 amino acids. Germline V gene sequence: CDR1 MNHNS, CDR2 SASEGT. The V segment lost 4 bases and the J segment 0 bases; nucleotides outside the gene matches: 5. The chain's CDR3 is CASSGTSGRDPSTDTQYF. The CDR3 nucleotides read TGTGCCAGCAGTGGGACTAGCGGGAGGGATCCTAGCACAGATACGCAGTATTTT.

V and J are TRBV7-2 and TRBJ2-5; tentative D call: TRBD1 (6 bases). In germline, CDR1 is SGHTA, CDR2 FQGNSA. This CDR3 comprises 17 residues. V lost 5 bases to trimming and J lost 7 bases, with 26 bases between them. DNA for the CDR3: TGTGCCAGCAGCCCCACACACAGGGTTGTGACAAGGGGGACCCAGTACTTC. As protein: CASSPTHRVVTRGTQYF.

This clonotype has only a few counts. The rearrangement joins TRBV14 to TRBJ2-3; D is undetermined. CDR1 and CDR2 from the germline V gene are SGHDN and FVKESK. The CDR3 contains 16 residues. The V end was cut by 4 bases, the J end by 3 bases, with 17 bases between. Written as DNA, the CDR3 is TGTGCCAGCAGCCCACCGAAAACAGTCCCAACAGATACGCAGTATTTT. It specifies CASSPPKTVPTDTQYF.

This clonotype was seen a few times. This rearrangement joins TRBV15 to TRBJ1-2; D not certain. CDR3 length equals 13 residues. Germline V lookup: CDR1 LNHNV, CDR2 YYDKDF (reference sequence). V lost 0 bases and J lost 6, with 8 bases in between. CDR3 residues: CATSRENLNGYTF. CDR3 nucleotide sequence: TGTGCCACCAGCAGAGAAAACCTTAATGGCTACACCTTC. The full variable domain, completed using reference TRBV15 and TRBJ1-2, is DAMVIQNPRYQVTQFGKPVTLSCSQTLNHNVMYWYQQKSSQAPKLLFHYYDKDFNNEADTPDNFQSRRPNTSFCFLDIRSPGLGDTAMYLCATSRENLNGYTFGSGTRLTVV.

This clonotype was observed a few times. The chain couples TRBV7-9 to TRBJ2-4, with TRBD1 as a possible D gene (7 bases). Trimming took off 5 bases at V and 8 bases at J, with 22 bases between the two ends. There are 16 residues in the CDR3. Germline CDR1 reads SEHNR; CDR2 reads FQNEAQ (reference sequence). The CDR3 DNA sequence: TGTGCCAGCAGCGGAGGGACAGTACTACGTGGGGACATTCAGTACTTC. Translated: CASSGGTVLRGDIQYF. The full variable domain, its missing parts supplied by reference TRBV7-9 and TRBJ2-4, is DTGVSQNPRHKITKRGQNVTFRCDPISEHNRLYWYRQTLGQGPEFLTYFQNEAQLEKSRLLSDRFSAERPKGSFSTLEIQRTEQGDSAMYLCASSGGTVLRGDIQYFGAGTRLSVL.

This clonotype turned up a few times. The gene calls are TRBV12-3 or TRBV12-4 and TRBJ2-7; 9 bases line up with TRBD2. The CDR3 covers 14 residues. Trimming at V came to 7 bases and at J to 3 bases, leaving 7 bases not matched to a gene. Here the CDR3 DNA reads TGTGCCAGCACCCCAAGCGGGAGGTTCTACGAGCAGTACTTC. The encoded protein is CASTPSGRFYEQYF.